The subject of this entry is one T cell receptor beta chain. This record comes from a study of control samples from healthy donors and cancer patients. This table comes from immunoSEQ multiplex PCR, and its TCRdb copy is limited to in-frame clones, with some not included. The table has about 98,000 clones, about 80% seen once. This CDR3 contains 14 residues. Trimming removed 3 bases at V and 5 bases at J, with 13 bases between. Looked up from germline, CDR1 is SGHDN and CDR2 is FVKESK. The J gene is TRBJ1-1, the V gene TRBV14; D gene unclear. Sequenced sample: blood. The sequence was obtained from a woman between 25 and 40 years old in good health. The CDR3 nucleotides read TGTGCCAGCAGCCAGACCTCCTGGGGAACTGAAGCTTTCTTT. Its translation is CASSQTSWGTEAFF.